This T cell receptor (beta chain) was recorded in a study of cytomegalovirus exposure and HLA in healthy donors. PCR amplification relied on 60 Vbeta primers (plus 13 Jbeta primers). Data came from immunoSEQ multiplex PCR; TCRdb stores just in-frame clones and leaves some out. This sample has roughly 150,000 clones; 82% occur once, and the top ten carry around 1.5%. The CDR3 totals 16 residues. Losses at the gene ends were 6 bases for V and 7 bases for J; bases not matched to a gene: 12. Per germline, CDR1 LGHNT and CDR2 FRNRAP. The clonotype originates from a girl aged 10 to 17 in good health and CMV-seropositive. V is TRBV12-5 and J is TRBJ2-2, with 9 bases fitting TRBD1. Material: PBMCs. The DNA of the CDR3 is TGTGCTAGTGGCCCCGGGACAGGGAGTGAAGTCGGGGAGCTGTTTTTT. This translates into CASGPGTGSEVGELFF.